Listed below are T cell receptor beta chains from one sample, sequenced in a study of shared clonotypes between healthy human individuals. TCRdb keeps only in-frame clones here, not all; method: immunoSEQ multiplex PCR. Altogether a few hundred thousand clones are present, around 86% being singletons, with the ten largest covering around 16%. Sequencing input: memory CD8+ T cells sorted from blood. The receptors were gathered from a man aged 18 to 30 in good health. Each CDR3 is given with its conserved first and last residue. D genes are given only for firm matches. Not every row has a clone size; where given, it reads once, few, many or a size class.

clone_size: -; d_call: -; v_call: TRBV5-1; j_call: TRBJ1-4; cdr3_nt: TGCGCCAGCAGCTACCACGGGGAAGGGGAAGATGAAAAACTGTTTTTT; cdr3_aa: CASSYHGEGEDEKLFF
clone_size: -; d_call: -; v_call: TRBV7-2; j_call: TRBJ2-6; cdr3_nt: TGTGCCAGCAGCTCTAGGAGAGGGTGGATAATCTCTGGGGCCAACGTCCTGACTTTC; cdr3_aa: CASSSRRGWIISGANVLTF
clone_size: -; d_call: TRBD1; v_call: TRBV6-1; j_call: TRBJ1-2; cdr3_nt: TGTGCCAGCAGTGAGACAGGGGGAGGAGGCTATGGCTACACCTTC; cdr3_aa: CASSETGGGGYGYTF
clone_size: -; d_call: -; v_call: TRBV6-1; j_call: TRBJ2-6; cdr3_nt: TGTGCCAGCATCCAAGAGGGGTATGGGGCCAACGTCCTGACTTTC; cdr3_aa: CASIQEGYGANVLTF
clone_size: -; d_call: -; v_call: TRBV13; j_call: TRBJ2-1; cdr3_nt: TGTGCCAGCAGCAGTATGACAGGGAGGGAGCAGTTCTTC; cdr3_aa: CASSSMTGREQFF
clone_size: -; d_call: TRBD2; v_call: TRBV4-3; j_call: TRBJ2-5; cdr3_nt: TGCGCCAGCAGCCGCTTACTAGCGGGGGAAGAGACCCAGTACTTC; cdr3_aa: CASSRLLAGEETQYF
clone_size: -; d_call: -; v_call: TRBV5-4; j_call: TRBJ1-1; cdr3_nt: TGTGCCAGCAGCTTGAGGGTGGGAGCGGGGATTAACACTGAAGCTTTCTTT; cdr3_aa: CASSLRVGAGINTEAFF
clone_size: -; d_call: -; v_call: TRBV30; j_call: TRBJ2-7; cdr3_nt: TGTGCCTGGAGTCCCTGGGACGGAACCTCCTACGAGCAGTACTTC; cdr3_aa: CAWSPWDGTSYEQYF
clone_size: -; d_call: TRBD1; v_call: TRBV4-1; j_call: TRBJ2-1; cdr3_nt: TGCGCCAGCAGCGAAGACAGGGTACCCTACAATGAGCAGTTCTTC; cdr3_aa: CASSEDRVPYNEQFF
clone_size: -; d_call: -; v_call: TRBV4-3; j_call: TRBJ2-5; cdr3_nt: TGCGCCAGCAGCCGACTTTTAGCGAGCCCGGAGACCCAGTACTTC; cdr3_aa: CASSRLLASPETQYF
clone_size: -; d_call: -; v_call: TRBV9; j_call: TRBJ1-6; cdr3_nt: TGTGCCAGCAGTGACGGGACGGGGAATTCACCCCTCCACTTT; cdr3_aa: CASSDGTGNSPLHF
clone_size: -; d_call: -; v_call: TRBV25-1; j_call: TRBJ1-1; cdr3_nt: TGTGCCAGCACCCCGGGAGGGTCTGAAGCTTTCTTT; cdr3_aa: CASTPGGSEAFF
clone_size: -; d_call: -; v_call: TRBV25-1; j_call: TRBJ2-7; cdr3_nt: TGTGCCAGCAGTGGCCACTACGAGCAGTACTTC; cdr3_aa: CASSGHYEQYF
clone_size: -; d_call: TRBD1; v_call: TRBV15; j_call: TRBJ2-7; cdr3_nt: TGTGCCACCAGCAGTGACAGGGGCTACGAGCAGTACTTC; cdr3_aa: CATSSDRGYEQYF
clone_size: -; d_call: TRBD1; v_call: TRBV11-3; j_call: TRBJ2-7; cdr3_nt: TGTGCCAGCAGCTCCGGGACAGTGGGTGAGCAGTACTTC; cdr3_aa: CASSSGTVGEQYF
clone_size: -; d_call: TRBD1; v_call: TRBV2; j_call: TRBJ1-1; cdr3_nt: TGTGCCAGGACAGGGGGCTCAGGTGAAGCTTTCTTT; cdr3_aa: CARTGGSGEAFF
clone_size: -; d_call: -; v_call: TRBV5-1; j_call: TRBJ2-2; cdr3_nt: TGCGCCAGCAGCTTGAATGAAAGGGTCCTCGGGGAGCTGTTTTTT; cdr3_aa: CASSLNERVLGELFF
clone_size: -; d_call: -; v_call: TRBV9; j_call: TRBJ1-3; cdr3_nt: TGTGCCAGCAGCTACAGGGTGAGCTCTGGAAACACCATATATTTT; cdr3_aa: CASSYRVSSGNTIYF
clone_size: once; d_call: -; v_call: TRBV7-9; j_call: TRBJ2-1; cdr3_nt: TGTGCCAGCAGCTTAGGTGGGAAAAGCTACAATGAGCAGTTCTTC; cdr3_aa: CASSLGGKSYNEQFF
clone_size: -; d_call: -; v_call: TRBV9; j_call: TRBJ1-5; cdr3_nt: TGTGCCAGCGGGATGGGAAATCAGCCCCAGCATTTT; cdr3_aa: CASGMGNQPQHF
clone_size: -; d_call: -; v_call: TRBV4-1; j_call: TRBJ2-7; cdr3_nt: TGCGCCAGCAGCGATCTGGTGACCTACGAGCAGTACTTC; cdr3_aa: CASSDLVTYEQYF
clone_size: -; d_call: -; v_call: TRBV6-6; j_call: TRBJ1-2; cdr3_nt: TGTGCCAGCAACCAGGGGAGGGGTGGCTACACCTTC; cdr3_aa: CASNQGRGGYTF
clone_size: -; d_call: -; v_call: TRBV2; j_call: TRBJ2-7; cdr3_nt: TGTGCCAGCAGTGATCCAACAGGATTAAACGAGCAGTACTTC; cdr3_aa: CASSDPTGLNEQYF
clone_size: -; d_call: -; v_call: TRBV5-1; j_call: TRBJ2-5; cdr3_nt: TGCGCCAGCAGCCCTGGGCCGCGGGAGACCCAGTACTTC; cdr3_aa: CASSPGPRETQYF
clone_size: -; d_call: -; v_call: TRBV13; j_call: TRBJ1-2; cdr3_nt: TGTGCCAGCAGCACAGCTAACTATGGCTACACCTTC; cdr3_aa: CASSTANYGYTF
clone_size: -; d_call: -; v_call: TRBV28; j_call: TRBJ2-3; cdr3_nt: TGTGCCAGCAGTTTCCGCGGGATCACAGATACGCAGTATTTT; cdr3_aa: CASSFRGITDTQYF
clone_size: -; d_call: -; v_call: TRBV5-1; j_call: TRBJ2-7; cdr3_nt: TGCGCCAGCAGCTTGGCCCCCGGGCCCTACGAGCAGTACTTC; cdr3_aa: CASSLAPGPYEQYF
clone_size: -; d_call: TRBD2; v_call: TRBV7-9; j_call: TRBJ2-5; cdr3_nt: TGTGCCAGCAGCTTATCTTTTCGGGGACTAGAGCGATGGGGGACCCAGTACTTC; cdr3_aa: CASSLSFRGLERWGTQYF
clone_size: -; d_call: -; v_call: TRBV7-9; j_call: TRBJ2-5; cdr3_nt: TGTGCCAGCAGCCATCCGTTGAGACAAGAGACCCAGTACTTC; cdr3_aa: CASSHPLRQETQYF
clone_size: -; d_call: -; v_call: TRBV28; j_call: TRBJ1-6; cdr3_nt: TGTGCCAGCAGTTTTTTCAGCTCCTATAATTCACCCCTCCACTTT; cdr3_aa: CASSFFSSYNSPLHF
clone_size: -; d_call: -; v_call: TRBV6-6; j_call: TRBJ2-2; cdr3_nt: TGTGCCAGCAGTTACACCGAGAACACCGGGGAGCTGTTTTTT; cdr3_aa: CASSYTENTGELFF
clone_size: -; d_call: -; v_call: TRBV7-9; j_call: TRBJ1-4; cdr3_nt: TGTGCCAGCAGCCCCCCCCGAGTCTTTAATGAAAAACTGTTTTTT; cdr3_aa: CASSPPRVFNEKLFF
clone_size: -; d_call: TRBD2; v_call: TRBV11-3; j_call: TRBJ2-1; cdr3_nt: TGTGCCAGCAGCTTAGGAGGAGCGGGGGAGCCCAGGGATGAGCAGTTCTTC; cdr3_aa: CASSLGGAGEPRDEQFF
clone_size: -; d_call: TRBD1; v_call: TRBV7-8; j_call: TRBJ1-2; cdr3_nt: TGTGCCAGCAGCCTTCCGGGGAAACAGGGGATTTCCTATGGCTACACCTTC; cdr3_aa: CASSLPGKQGISYGYTF
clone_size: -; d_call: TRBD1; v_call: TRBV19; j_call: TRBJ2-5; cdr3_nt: TGTGCCAGTAGTATACTACAGGGGGGAGAGACCCAGTACTTC; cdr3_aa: CASSILQGGETQYF
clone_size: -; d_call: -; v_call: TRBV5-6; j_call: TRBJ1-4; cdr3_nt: TGTGCCAGCAGCTTGGCAGCTAATGAAAAACTGTTTTTT; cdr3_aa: CASSLAANEKLFF
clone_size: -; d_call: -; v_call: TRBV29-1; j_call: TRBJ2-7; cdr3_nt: TGCAGCGCTAAAATGGGGGGCTTATACGAGCAGTACTTC; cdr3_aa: CSAKMGGLYEQYF
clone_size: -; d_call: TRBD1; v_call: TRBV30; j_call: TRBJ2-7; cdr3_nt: TGTGCCTGGAGTATGGGGGACAGGGTCGTCTACGAGCAGTACTTC; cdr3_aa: CAWSMGDRVVYEQYF
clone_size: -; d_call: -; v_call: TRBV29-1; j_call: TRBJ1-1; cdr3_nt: TGCAGCGTTGAAGATCGTTTCTTGAACACTGAAGCTTTCTTT; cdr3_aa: CSVEDRFLNTEAFF
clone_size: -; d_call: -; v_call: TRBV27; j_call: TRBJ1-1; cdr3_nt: TGTGCCAGCAGTTTTTCGGGAAACACTGAAGCTTTCTTT; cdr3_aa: CASSFSGNTEAFF